Listed below are T cell receptor beta chains from one sample, sequenced in a study of immune evolution from preneoplasia to lung adenocarcinoma. Repertoires were generated with immunoSEQ multiplex PCR, while TCRdb's copy carries only in-frame clones and drops some. The sample includes 14,000 to 15,000 clones, about four fifths of them seen just once. The sequencing sample was made of FFPE minimally invasive lung adenocarcinoma tissue. The receptors derive from a person in their sixties or seventies with lung adenocarcinoma. The CDR3 runs from the conserved cysteine through the conserved F or W. Each record gives: D gene, J gene, V gene, clone size, CDR3 protein, CDR3 DNA. A D gene is named only where the DNA matches it firmly. Size tells how often a clone was seen (once, few, many) or the class of an expanded clone, and some rows leave it out.

TRBD1 | TRBJ1-1 | TRBV28 | NA | CASNQSGTGRVTEAFF | TGTGCCAGCAACCAATCCGGGACAGGGAGGGTTACTGAAGCTTTCTTT
TRBD1 | TRBJ1-1 | TRBV7-3 | NA | CASSSAGQGFTEAFF | TGTGCCAGCAGCTCTGCGGGACAGGGGTTTACTGAAGCTTTCTTT
NA | TRBJ1-2 | TRBV7-2 | NA | CASSLAEGGFYGYTF | TGTGCCAGCAGCTTAGCGGAGGGTGGATTCTATGGCTACACCTTC
NA | TRBJ2-7 | TRBV2 | NA | CASSGYRVLDEQYF | TGTGCCAGCAGTGGATACAGGGTTTTGGACGAGCAGTACTTC
TRBD1 | TRBJ2-2 | TRBV25-1 | NA | CATAGTEDTGELFF | TGTGCCACCGCCGGGACAGAAGACACCGGGGAGCTGTTTTTT
TRBD1 | TRBJ1-1 | TRBV18 | NA | CASSPGTGDTEAFF | TGTGCCAGCTCACCAGGGACAGGGGACACTGAAGCTTTCTTT
TRBD1 | TRBJ2-1 | TRBV19 | NA | CASSSRTGEFNEQFF | TGTGCCAGTAGTAGCCGGACAGGCGAATTCAATGAGCAGTTCTTC
NA | TRBJ2-3 | TRBV7-9 | NA | CASSLASYPDTQYF | TGTGCCAGCAGCTTAGCTAGTTATCCAGATACGCAGTATTTT
TRBD1 | TRBJ1-4 | TRBV6-5 | NA | CASSARGRGEKLFF | TGTGCCAGCAGTGCCAGGGGGCGTGGAGAAAAACTGTTTTTT
NA | TRBJ2-4 | TRBV6-6 | once | CASRGYIDSLENIQYF | TGTGCCAGCAGGGGATATATCGACAGCCTAGAAAACATTCAGTACTTC
NA | TRBJ1-2 | TRBV7-2 | few | CASSLDQNPYGYTF | TGTGCCAGCAGCTTAGACCAAAACCCCTATGGCTACACCTTC
NA | TRBJ1-6 | TRBV10-1 | NA | CASSDGNSPLHF | TGCGCCAGCAGTGACGGGAATTCACCCCTCCACTTT
NA | TRBJ2-4 | TRBV30 | NA | CAWSADSGGLNIQYF | TGTGCCTGGAGTGCCGATTCGGGGGGCCTAAACATTCAGTACTTC
NA | TRBJ2-3 | TRBV5-1 | NA | CASSVGTSTDTQYF | TGCGCCAGCAGCGTCGGGACTAGCACAGATACGCAGTATTTT
NA | TRBJ1-1 | TRBV29-1 | once | CSVETPLDFQAFF | TGCAGCGTTGAAACCCCCCTCGACTTTCAAGCTTTCTTT
NA | TRBJ2-3 | TRBV14 | NA | CASSQEWGGTDTQYF | TGTGCCAGCAGCCAAGAATGGGGGGGCACAGATACGCAGTATTTT
TRBD1 | TRBJ1-3 | TRBV7-9 | NA | CASSSWRTGGLNTIYF | TGTGCCAGCAGTTCCTGGCGGACAGGGGGCCTAAACACCATATATTTT
NA | TRBJ2-5 | TRBV29-1 | NA | CSADRGGVAGETQYF | TGCAGCGCTGACCGCGGAGGCGTGGCCGGGGAGACCCAGTACTTC
NA | TRBJ2-7 | TRBV28 | NA | CASHGAPPSYEQYF | TGTGCCAGCCACGGGGCTCCACCGTCCTACGAGCAGTACTTC
NA | TRBJ2-2 | TRBV4-3 | NA | CASSQDLAGKNTGELFF | TGCGCCAGCAGCCAAGATCTGGCAGGGAAGAACACCGGGGAGCTGTTTTTT
NA | TRBJ1-1 | TRBV7-9 | once | CASSGGTENTEAFF | TGTGCCAGCTCGGGGGGCACCGAGAACACTGAAGCTTTCTTT
TRBD1 | TRBJ2-1 | TRBV7-3 | NA | CASSPRTGYNEQFF | TGTGCCAGCAGCCCCCGGACAGGCTACAATGAGCAGTTCTTC
NA | TRBJ1-2 | TRBV19 | NA | CASSGYGYTF | TGTGCCAGTAGTGGGTATGGCTACACCTTC
NA | TRBJ1-1 | TRBV4-3 | NA | CASSLTVTGGTNTEAFF | TGCGCCAGCAGCCTCACCGTCACTGGGGGGACGAACACTGAAGCTTTCTTT
NA | TRBJ2-1 | TRBV9 | NA | CASSVGAGGREQFF | TGTGCCAGCAGCGTAGGGGCAGGCGGCCGGGAGCAGTTCTTC
TRBD1 | TRBJ1-3 | TRBV30 | NA | CAWRGQGAKKGNTIYF | TGTGCCTGGAGGGGACAGGGGGCGAAGAAGGGAAACACCATATATTTT
NA | TRBJ2-7 | TRBV4-1 | NA | CASSQNAYEQYF | TGCGCCAGCAGCCAAAACGCCTACGAGCAGTACTTC
NA | TRBJ1-4 | TRBV15 | NA | CATGRAGPTNEKLFF | TGTGCCACCGGAAGGGCGGGCCCGACTAATGAAAAACTGTTTTTT
NA | TRBJ2-7 | TRBV7-8 | NA | CASSLAEGGSYEQYF | TGTGCCAGCAGCTTAGCAGAGGGGGGTTCCTACGAGCAGTACTTC
TRBD1 | TRBJ2-1 | TRBV7-2 | NA | CASSPGTGYNEQFF | TGTGCCAGCAGCCCCGGGACAGGGTACAATGAGCAGTTCTTC
TRBD2 | TRBJ2-2 | TRBV18 | NA | CASSPGGLAGRRTGELFF | TGTGCCAGCTCCCCTGGAGGACTAGCGGGGCGCCGCACCGGGGAGCTGTTTTTT
NA | TRBJ1-3 | TRBV7-2 | NA | CASSFGFRSGNTIYF | TGTGCCAGCAGCTTTGGTTTTCGGTCTGGAAACACCATATATTTT
NA | TRBJ1-2 | TRBV9 | NA | CASSDSPFGYTF | TGTGCCAGCAGCGACTCACCGTTCGGCTACACCTTC
TRBD2 | TRBJ2-3 | TRBV10-3 | NA | CAIRTGTTDTDTQYF | TGTGCCATCAGGACCGGGACTACCGACACAGATACGCAGTATTTT